Below, 3 T cell receptor beta chains from the same sample are listed, as sequenced in a study of blood T cell repertoires in COVID-19. Libraries were prepared by immunoSEQ multiplex PCR; TCRdb keeps only in-frame clonotypes and omits some of them. The sample lists 240,000 or so clones, roughly nine tenths occurring once. Specimen: peripheral blood. Receptor source: a man aged 55 to 70 with acute or convalescent COVID-19.

The V call is TRBV9, the J call TRBJ1-6, with 9 positions matching TRBD1. The CDR3 contains 18 residues. CDR1 and CDR2 (germline): SGDLS, YYNGEE. The V and J ends lost 0 bases and 10 bases, in that order; junction bases with no gene match: 14. The DNA for the CDR3 is TGTGCCAGCAGCGTAGGAGTGGACAGGGGAATTCTTCGGTCACCCCTCCACTTT. This sequence encodes CASSVGVDRGILRSPLHF.

The V call is TRBV29-1, the J call TRBJ2-7, with 10 bases identical to TRBD1. Germline-derived CDR1 and CDR2 are SQVTM and ANQGSEA. Unmatched junction bases numbered 11, after V lost 6 bases and J lost 3 bases. CDR3 length equals 15 residues. The CDR3 reads CSVNPAGTGDYEQYF. The CDR3 region has the DNA TGCAGCGTCAATCCAGCCGGGACAGGGGACTACGAGCAGTACTTC.

The genes are TRBV4-3 and TRBJ2-1; 10 nucleotides line up with TRBD2. Germline V gene lookup returns CDR1 LGHNA and CDR2 YSLEER. This CDR3 is 13 amino acids long. Germline trimming cut 5 bases from V and 12 bases from J; bases unmatched to any gene: 7. The CDR3 DNA sequence: TGCGCCAGCAGCATCACTAGCGGGGCGATGCAGTTCTTC. This gives the protein CASSITSGAMQFF.